This T cell receptor (beta chain) was observed in a study of cytomegalovirus exposure and HLA in healthy donors. About the research overall: Roughly 80 million unique TCRs from HLA-typed donors made up an early data release.

Study results and caveats: Other equally common chains were less clonally expanded than HLA-associated TCR beta chains, a later analysis showed. From TCR beta sequences, most subjects' HLA-A and HLA-B alleles were reportedly predicted accurately.

With regard to this clone: Its antigen is unknown.

PCR used 60 Vbeta primers and 13 Jbeta primers. This table comes from immunoSEQ multiplex PCR, and its TCRdb copy is limited to in-frame clones, with some not included. The data contain under 150,000 clones, 80% to 90% of them singletons. The CDR3 contains 14 residues. Germline assignment: CDR1 SGHDT and CDR2 YYEEEE. J was trimmed by 5 bases and V by 7 bases; bases with no gene match: 10. Material for sequencing was PBMCs. V is TRBV5-6 and J is TRBJ2-5; 8 bases agree with TRBD2. This sequence was found in a male donor in good health and CMV-seropositive. The CDR3 DNA is TGTGCCAGCGGCCTACTAGCGGAGGGGGAGACCCAGTACTTC. Amino acids: CASGLLAEGETQYF. The full variable domain, rest sourced from reference TRBV5-6 and TRBJ2-5, is DAGVTQSPTHLIKTRGQQVTLRCSPKSGHDTVSWYQQALGQGPQFIFQYYEEEERQRGNFPDRFSGHQFPNYSSELNVNALLLGDSALYLCASGLLAEGETQYFGPGTRLLVL.